The 26 T cell receptor beta chains below come from one sample, sequenced in a study of immune cell composition in non-small cell lung cancer. Profiled with immunoSEQ multiplex PCR; TCRdb holds only in-frame clones, not every one. The sample holds a few thousand clones, about 80% seen once. The material sequenced was lung tumor tissue. Every receptor here comes from a human donor with non-small cell lung cancer.

V gene TRBV7-2 combines with J gene TRBJ2-7; TRBD1 matches at 8 bases. CDR3 length: 16 amino acids. Per the germline V gene, CDR1 is SGHTA and CDR2 is FQGNSA. Unmatched junction bases numbered 7, after V lost 3 bases and J lost 0 bases. CDR3 in DNA: TGTGCCAGCAGCTTTTCTGGACAGGGAAGCTCCTACGAGCAGTACTTC. Translated, it gives CASSFSGQGSSYEQYF.

This clone was seen only once. This chain links TRBV5-1 with TRBJ2-1; 9 nucleotides match TRBD2. V lost 1 base to trimming and J lost 3 bases; unmatched junction nucleotides: 2. The germline CDR1 and CDR2 sequences are SGHRS and YFSETQ. The CDR3 totals 15 residues. CDR3 protein: CASSLSGGNYNEQFF. The CDR3 DNA follows: TGCGCCAGCAGCTTGAGCGGGGGGAACTACAATGAGCAGTTCTTC.

The gene calls are TRBV4-2 and TRBJ2-5; TRBD1 aligns across 10 bases. Losses at the gene ends were 0 bases for V and 5 bases for J; bases not matched to a gene: 6. This CDR3 has 16 residues. CDR1 and CDR2 (germline): LGHNA, YNFKEQ. The CDR3 is CASSQDGQGDRETQYF. The DNA for the CDR3 is TGTGCCAGCAGCCAAGATGGACAGGGGGATCGGGAGACCCAGTACTTC.

Only one count was recorded for this clone. The V gene is TRBV7-2, the J gene TRBJ2-5; D is ambiguous. The V and J ends lost 3 bases and 5 bases respectively, with 7 bases between them. The CDR3 covers 12 residues. CDR1 and CDR2 from the germline V gene are SGHTA and FQGNSA. CDR3 DNA: TGTGCCAGCAGCTTTCCCCTTGAGACCCAGTACTTC. As protein: CASSFPLETQYF.

V and J are TRBV30 and TRBJ2-7; D is possibly TRBD2 (6 bases). Germline CDR1 and CDR2: GTSNPN and SVGIG (reference sequence). This CDR3 region has 15 residues. The ends were cut back, 0 bases at V and 3 bases at J, with 15 bases in the middle. CDR3 amino acids: CAWSVSGPGDYEQYF. CDR3 DNA sequence: TGTGCCTGGAGTGTATCCGGGCCGGGGGACTACGAGCAGTACTTC.

V is TRBV6-5 and J is TRBJ1-5; D may be TRBD1 (5 bases). Germline V gene sequence: CDR1 MNHEY, CDR2 SVGAGI. This CDR3 comprises 15 residues. Trimming took 5 bases from V and 6 from J, leaving 17 bases between them. CDR3 residues: CASSRSGPPVQPQHF. As DNA, the CDR3 is TGTGCCAGCAGTCGTTCAGGGCCCCCCGTTCAGCCCCAGCATTTT.

This chain connects TRBV5-4 to TRBJ2-5; a weak D match, TRBD2 (5 bases). V lost 3 bases to trimming and J lost 0 bases, with 15 bases between them. This CDR3 is 16 amino acids long. Per germline, CDR1 SGHNT and CDR2 YYREEE (reference sequence). In DNA form, the CDR3 reads TGTGCCAGCAGCTACTACGGGGTGCCGTACCAAGAGACCCAGTACTTC. It encodes CASSYYGVPYQETQYF. Full variable domain (remainder filled in from reference TRBV5-4 and TRBJ2-5): ETGVTQSPTHLIKTRGQQVTLRCSSQSGHNTVSWYQQALGQGPQFIFQYYREEENGRGNFPPRFSGLQFPNYSSELNVNALELDDSALYLCASSYYGVPYQETQYFGPGTRLLVL.

The rearrangement links TRBV19 to TRBJ1-5; TRBD1 matches 7 bases. The junction had 5 bases not matched to a gene; V was cut back by 6 bases and J by 6 bases. The CDR3 covers 13 residues. Germline assignment: CDR1 LNHDA and CDR2 SQIVND (reference sequence). CDR3 nucleotides: TGTGCCAGTAGCTACAGGGGAGGTCAGCCCCAGCATTTT. Its protein product is CASSYRGGQPQHF.

This clone was seen once. The rearrangement links TRBV7-9 to TRBJ2-7, with no clear D. CDR3 length: 15 residues. Germline V gene data show CDR1 as SEHNR and CDR2 as FQNEAQ (reference sequence). V shed 1 base and J shed 3 bases, with 13 bases lying between them. The DNA for the CDR3 is TGTGCCAGCAGCTTAGTATCTGGTCGTAGCTACGAGCAGTACTTC. Residues: CASSLVSGRSYEQYF.

The chain joins TRBV12-5 to TRBJ2-2, with 7 bases fitting TRBD1. Germline V CDR1 and CDR2: LGHNT, FRNRAP. Losses at the gene ends were 4 bases for V and 1 base for J; bases not matched to a gene: 9. The CDR3 runs to 17 residues. CDR3 in DNA: TGTGCTAGTGGTTCCCAAACAGGACAGGTGAACACCGGGGAGCTGTTTTTT. This codes for CASGSQTGQVNTGELFF.

V usage is TRBV7-2 and J usage is TRBJ2-7; 9 bases line up with TRBD2. After removal of 2 bases from V and 7 bases from J, the junction contained 9 bases not matched to a gene. The CDR3 spans 15 residues. Germline V gives CDR1 SGHTA, CDR2 FQGNSA. The chain's CDR3 is CASSLSGGMLREQYF. CDR3 DNA: TGTGCCAGCAGCTTAAGCGGGGGGATGTTACGTGAGCAGTACTTC.

The chain uses TRBV5-1 and TRBJ2-2, with 10 positions matching TRBD1. This CDR3 is built from 16 residues. V lost 4 bases, J lost 3 bases, and 6 bases stayed unmatched. Germline V gene sequence: CDR1 SGHRS, CDR2 YFSETQ. CDR3 region: CASSTRQGAYTGELFF. In DNA, the CDR3 is TGCGCCAGCAGCACCCGACAGGGGGCGTACACCGGGGAGCTGTTTTTT. The full variable domain, rest sourced from reference TRBV5-1 and TRBJ2-2, is KAGVTQTPRYLIKTRGQQVTLSCSPISGHRSVSWYQQTPGQGLQFLFEYFSETQRNKGNFPGRFSGRQFSNSRSEMNVSTLELGDSALYLCASSTRQGAYTGELFFGEGSRLTVL.

This clone occurred a few times. Different DNA sequences within this sample yield the same CDR3. The chain has TRBV15 and TRBJ2-7, with D possibly being TRBD2 (5 bases). This CDR3 contains 13 residues. Germline-derived CDR1 and CDR2 are LNHNV and YYDKDF (reference sequence). V shed 3 bases and J shed 6 bases, with 12 bases lying between them. The CDR3 DNA follows: TGTGCCACCAGCAGGGACGCCGGAGGCGAGCAGTACTTC. It encodes CATSRDAGGEQYF.

This clone was counted a single time. This chain links TRBV28 with TRBJ2-1; a weak D match, TRBD1 (5 bases). Germline values: CDR1 MDHEN, CDR2 SYDVKM. Trimming stripped 3 bases from V and 4 bases from J, with 7 bases between. There are 13 residues in the CDR3. The CDR3: CASSFRGYNEQFF. The CDR3 nucleotides are TGTGCCAGCAGTTTTAGGGGATACAATGAGCAGTTCTTC. The variable domain in full, completed from reference TRBV28 and TRBJ2-1, reads DVKVTQSSRYLVKRTGEKVFLECVQDMDHENMFWYRQDPGLGLRLIYFSYDVKMKEKGDIPEGYSVSREKKERFSLILESASTNQTSMYLCASSFRGYNEQFFGPGTRLTVL.

The chain joins TRBV5-1 to TRBJ1-5, with D tentatively TRBD1 (5 bases). Germline V gene lookup returns CDR1 SGHRS and CDR2 YFSETQ. The V end was cut by 9 bases, the J end by 5 bases, with 9 bases between. This CDR3 contains 11 residues. The CDR3 here is CATSGDQPQHF. The CDR3 DNA reads as TGCGCCACCTCGGGGGATCAGCCCCAGCATTTT. The full variable domain, its missing parts supplied by reference TRBV5-1 and TRBJ1-5, is KAGVTQTPRYLIKTRGQQVTLSCSPISGHRSVSWYQQTPGQGLQFLFEYFSETQRNKGNFPGRFSGRQFSNSRSEMNVSTLELGDSALYLCATSGDQPQHFGDGTRLSIL.

The chain couples TRBV5-1 to TRBJ2-2; 13 bases line up with TRBD2. CDR1 and CDR2 (germline): SGHRS, YFSETQ. The junction had 1 base not matched to a gene; V was cut back by 0 bases and J by 2 bases. The CDR3 totals 17 residues. CDR3 sequence: CASSLGTSGRNTGELFF. In DNA form, the CDR3 reads TGCGCCAGCAGCTTGGGGACTAGCGGGAGAAACACCGGGGAGCTGTTTTTT.

This chain joins TRBV11-3 and TRBJ2-3, with TRBD2 matching over 10 bases. The CDR3 runs 15 residues. Germline CDR1 reads SGHNT; CDR2 reads YENEEA. Unmatched junction bases numbered 3, after V lost 5 bases and J lost 1 base. This chain's CDR3 is CASSLGTSGTDTQYF. The CDR3 DNA is TGTGCCAGCAGCCTCGGGACTAGCGGCACAGATACGCAGTATTTT.

This clone was counted a few times. J is TRBJ2-3 and V is TRBV7-7, with no clear D. V lost 3 bases to trimming and J lost 3 bases, with 7 bases between them. From germline, CDR1 is SSHAT and CDR2 FNYEAQ (reference sequence). This CDR3 is 13 amino acids long. CDR3 nucleotide sequence: TGTGCCAGCAGCTTGTCGGGTACAGATACGCAGTATTTT. This encodes CASSLSGTDTQYF.

J is TRBJ1-6 and V is TRBV11-2; possible D gene TRBD1, 6 bases. V was trimmed by 2 bases and J by 6 bases, leaving 14 bases between them. The V gene's germline CDR1 is SGHAT and CDR2 FQNNGV. This CDR3 has 16 residues. This CDR3 is CASSLSTGYTNSPLHF. Written as DNA, the CDR3 is TGTGCCAGCAGCTTAAGCACAGGGTATACTAATTCACCCCTCCACTTT. The full variable domain, completed using reference TRBV11-2 and TRBJ1-6, is EAGVAQSPRYKIIEKRQSVAFWCNPISGHATLYWYQQILGQGPKLLIQFQNNGVVDDSQLPKDRFSAERLKGVDSTLKIQPAKLEDSAVYLCASSLSTGYTNSPLHFGNGTRLTVT.

This clone was detected only a few times. CDR3 DNA: TGTGCCAGCAGCTTGTTTACAGGGGCGAGCAATCAGCCCCAGCATTTT. The encoded protein is CASSLFTGASNQPQHF. The chain employs TRBV5-8 and TRBJ1-5, with 7 bases aligning to TRBD1. With V trimmed by 1 base and J by 1 base, 5 bases remained unmatched. This CDR3 has 16 residues. CDR1 and CDR2 from the germline V gene are SGHTS and YDEGEE.

CDR3 region: CASSLAGLRQPQHF. DNA for the CDR3: TGTGCCAGCAGCTTGGCCGGTCTACGGCAGCCCCAGCATTTT. V gene TRBV5-6 combines with J gene TRBJ1-5, with D hard to call. The CDR3 covers 14 residues. Germline lookup yields CDR1 SGHDT and CDR2 YYEEEE. The V end lost 0 bases, the J end lost 7 bases, and 11 bases lay between the germline ends.

CDR3 in DNA: TGTGCCAGCAGCGTAGCGGGTGAGAACACCGGGGAGCTGTTTTTT. Residues: CASSVAGENTGELFF. The rearrangement joins TRBV9 to TRBJ2-2; no clear D. The germline CDR1 and CDR2 sequences are SGDLS and YYNGEE. The germline V and J ends were trimmed by 0 bases and 1 base, with 7 bases remaining between them. This CDR3 is 15 amino acids long.

V is TRBV19 and J is TRBJ2-5, with a tentative D call TRBD1 (6 bases). The CDR3 spans 14 residues. The germline V and J ends were trimmed by 5 bases and 10 bases, with 20 bases remaining between them. From germline, CDR1 is LNHDA and CDR2 SQIVND (reference sequence). The CDR3 nucleotides are TGTGCCAGTAGTCTCGGGACACCCGACCGGGTCCAGTACTTC. Its protein product is CASSLGTPDRVQYF.

This clone showed up just once. The chain is built from TRBV10-2 and TRBJ1-2; D might be TRBD1 (6 bases). Germline V CDR1 and CDR2: WSHSY, SAAADI. The germline V and J ends were trimmed by 2 bases and 4 bases, with 8 bases remaining between them. The CDR3 extends over 13 amino acids. DNA for the CDR3: TGCGCCAGCAGTGAGGCAGGGGTCTATGGCTACACCTTC. Translation gives CASSEAGVYGYTF.

The rearrangement uses TRBV5-4 and TRBJ1-4; 7 positions match TRBD1. The CDR3 runs 16 residues. The germline gives CDR1 SGHNT, CDR2 YYREEE (reference sequence). Germline trimming cut 4 bases from V and 4 bases from J; bases unmatched to any gene: 10. The CDR3 coding sequence is TGTGCCAGCAGCCTCTCCGGGACAGCCTTTAATGAAAAACTGTTTTTT. Amino acids: CASSLSGTAFNEKLFF.

The gene calls are TRBV7-2 and TRBJ1-1; no clear D. In germline, CDR1 is SGHTA, CDR2 FQGNSA. V was trimmed by 5 bases and J by 0 bases, leaving 7 bases between them. The CDR3 has 13 amino acids. CDR3 protein: CASSPQLNTEAFF. Here the CDR3 DNA reads TGTGCCAGCAGCCCCCAGTTGAACACTGAAGCTTTCTTT.